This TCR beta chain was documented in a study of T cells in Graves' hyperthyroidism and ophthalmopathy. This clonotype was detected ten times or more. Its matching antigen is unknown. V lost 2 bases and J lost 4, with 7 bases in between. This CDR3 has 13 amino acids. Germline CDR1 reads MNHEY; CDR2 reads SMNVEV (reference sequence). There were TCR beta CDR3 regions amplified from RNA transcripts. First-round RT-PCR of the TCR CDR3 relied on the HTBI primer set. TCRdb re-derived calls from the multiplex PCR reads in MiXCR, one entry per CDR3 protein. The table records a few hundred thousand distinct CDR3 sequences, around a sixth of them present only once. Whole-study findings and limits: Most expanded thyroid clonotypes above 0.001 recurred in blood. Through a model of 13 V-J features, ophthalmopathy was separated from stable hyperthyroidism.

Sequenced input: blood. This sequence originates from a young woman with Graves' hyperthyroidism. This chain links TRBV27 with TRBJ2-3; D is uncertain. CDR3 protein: CASSLKPPDTQYF. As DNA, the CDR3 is TGTGCCAGCAGTTTAAAGCCCCCAGATACGCAGTATTTT.